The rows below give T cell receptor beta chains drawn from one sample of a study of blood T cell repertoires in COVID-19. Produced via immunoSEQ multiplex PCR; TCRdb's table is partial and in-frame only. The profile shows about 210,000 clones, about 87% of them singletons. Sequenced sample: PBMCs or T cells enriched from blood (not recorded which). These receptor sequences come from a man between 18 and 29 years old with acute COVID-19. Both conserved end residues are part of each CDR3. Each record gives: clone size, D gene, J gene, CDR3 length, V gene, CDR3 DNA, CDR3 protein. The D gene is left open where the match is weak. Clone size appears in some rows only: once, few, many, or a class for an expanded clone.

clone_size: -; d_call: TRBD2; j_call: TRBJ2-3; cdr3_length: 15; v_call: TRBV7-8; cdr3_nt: TGTGCCAGCAGCTTAGCTATAGCGGGGACAGATACGCAGTATTTT; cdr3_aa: CASSLAIAGTDTQYF
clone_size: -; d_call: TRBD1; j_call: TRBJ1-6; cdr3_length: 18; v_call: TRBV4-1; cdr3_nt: TGCGCCAGCAGCCAACAACCGGCAGGGGGCTCCTATAATTCACCCCTCCACTTT; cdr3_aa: CASSQQPAGGSYNSPLHF
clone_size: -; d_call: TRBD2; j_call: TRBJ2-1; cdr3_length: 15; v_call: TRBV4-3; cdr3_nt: TGCGCCAGCAGCAATAGCGGGTCTCCGGGCAATGAGCAGTTCTTC; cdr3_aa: CASSNSGSPGNEQFF
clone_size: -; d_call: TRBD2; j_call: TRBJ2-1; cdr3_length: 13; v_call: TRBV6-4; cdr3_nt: TGTGCCAGCAGCGGCGGGAGTAGCAATGAGCAGTTCTTC; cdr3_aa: CASSGGSSNEQFF
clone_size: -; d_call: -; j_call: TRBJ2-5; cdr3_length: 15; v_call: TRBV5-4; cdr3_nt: TGTGCCAGCAGCTTGGGCCAACTAGGCCAAGAGACCCAGTACTTC; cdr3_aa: CASSLGQLGQETQYF
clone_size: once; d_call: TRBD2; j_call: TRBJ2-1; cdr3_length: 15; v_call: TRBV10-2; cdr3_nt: TGCGCCAGCAGAGGAGCGGGAGTAGCGGGCAATGAGCAGTTCTTC; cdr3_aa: CASRGAGVAGNEQFF
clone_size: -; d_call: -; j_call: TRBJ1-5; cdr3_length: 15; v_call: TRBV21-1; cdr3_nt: TGTGCCAGCACCGAGGGCCGGGGGTTCAATCAGCCCCAGCATTTT; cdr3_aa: CASTEGRGFNQPQHF
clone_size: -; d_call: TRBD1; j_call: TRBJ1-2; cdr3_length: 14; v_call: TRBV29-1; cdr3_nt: TGCAGCGCCCTCGGACAGGGAGAGAACTATGGCTACACCTTC; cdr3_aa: CSALGQGENYGYTF
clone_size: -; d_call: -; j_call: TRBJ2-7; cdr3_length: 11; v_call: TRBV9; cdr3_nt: TGTGCCAGCAGCCCTTCCTACGAGCAGTACTTC; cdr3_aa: CASSPSYEQYF
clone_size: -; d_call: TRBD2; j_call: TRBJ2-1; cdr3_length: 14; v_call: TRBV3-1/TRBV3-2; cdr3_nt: TGTGCCAGCAGCCGAGGGACTAGCGGCAATGAGCAGTTCTTC; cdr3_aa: CASSRGTSGNEQFF
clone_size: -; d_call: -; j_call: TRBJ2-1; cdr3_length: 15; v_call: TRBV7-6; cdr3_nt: TGTGCCAGCAGCTCGGACAGTTTATCCTACAATGAGCAGTTCTTC; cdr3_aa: CASSSDSLSYNEQFF
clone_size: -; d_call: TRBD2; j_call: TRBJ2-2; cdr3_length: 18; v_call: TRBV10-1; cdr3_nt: TGCGCCAGCAGTGGTCCGGGACTAGCGGGAGGGAACACCGGGGAGCTGTTTTTT; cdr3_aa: CASSGPGLAGGNTGELFF
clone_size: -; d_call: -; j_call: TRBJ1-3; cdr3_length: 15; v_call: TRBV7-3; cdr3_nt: TGTGCCAGCAGCCCGGCAGGAGGTCTTGGAAACACCATATATTTT; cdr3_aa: CASSPAGGLGNTIYF
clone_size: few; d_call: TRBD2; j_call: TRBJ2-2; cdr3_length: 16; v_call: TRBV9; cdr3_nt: TGTGCCAGCAGCTACGGACTAGCGGGAGGTGGCGGGGAGCTGTTTTTT; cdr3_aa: CASSYGLAGGGGELFF
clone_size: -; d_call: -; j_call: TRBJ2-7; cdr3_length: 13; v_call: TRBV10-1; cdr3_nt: TGCGCCAGCAGTAGGGACATCCTCTACGAGCAGTACTTC; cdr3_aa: CASSRDILYEQYF
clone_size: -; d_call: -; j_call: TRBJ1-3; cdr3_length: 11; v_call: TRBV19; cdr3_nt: TGTGCCAGTATAACTGGAAACACCATATATTTT; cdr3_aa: CASITGNTIYF
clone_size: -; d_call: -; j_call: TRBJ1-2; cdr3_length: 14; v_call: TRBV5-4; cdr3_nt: TGTGCCAGCAGCTTGGATGGCCCTTCCTATGGCTACACCTTC; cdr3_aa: CASSLDGPSYGYTF
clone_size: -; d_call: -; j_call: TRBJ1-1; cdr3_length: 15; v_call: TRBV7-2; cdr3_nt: TGTGCCAGCAGCTTACGAGGCCCGGGGTACACTGAAGCTTTCTTT; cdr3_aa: CASSLRGPGYTEAFF
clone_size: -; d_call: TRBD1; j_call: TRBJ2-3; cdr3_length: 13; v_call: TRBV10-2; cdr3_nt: TGCGCCAGCAGAGACAGGGGCACAGATACGCAGTATTTT; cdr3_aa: CASRDRGTDTQYF
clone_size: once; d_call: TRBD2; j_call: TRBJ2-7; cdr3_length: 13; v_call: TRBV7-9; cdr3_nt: TGTGCCAGCAGGCCGGGACTAGCGGACGAGCAGTACTTC; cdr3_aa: CASRPGLADEQYF
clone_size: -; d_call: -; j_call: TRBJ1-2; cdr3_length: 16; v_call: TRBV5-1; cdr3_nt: TGCGCCAGCACAAGGGAGGCAGGTCCTAATAACTATGGCTACACCTTC; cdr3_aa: CASTREAGPNNYGYTF
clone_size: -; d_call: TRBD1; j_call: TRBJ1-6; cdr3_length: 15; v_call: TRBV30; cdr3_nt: TGTGCCTGGAGTGTACTAGGGACAGGGAATTCACCCCTCCACTTT; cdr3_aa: CAWSVLGTGNSPLHF
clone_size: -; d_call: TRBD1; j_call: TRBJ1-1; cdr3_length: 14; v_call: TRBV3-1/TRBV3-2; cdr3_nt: TGTGCCAGCAGCCAAGGGACAGGCTCCACTGAAGCTTTCTTT; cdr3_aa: CASSQGTGSTEAFF
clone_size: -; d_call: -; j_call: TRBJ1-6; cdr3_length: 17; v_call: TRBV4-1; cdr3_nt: TGCGCCAGCAGCCAAGGGCGAGGGCTTTCCTATAATTCACCCCTCCACTTT; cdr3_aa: CASSQGRGLSYNSPLHF
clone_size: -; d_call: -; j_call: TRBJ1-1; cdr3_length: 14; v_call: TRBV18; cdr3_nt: TGTGCCAGCTCACCACCATTTTCTGCGACTGAAGCTTTCTTT; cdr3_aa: CASSPPFSATEAFF
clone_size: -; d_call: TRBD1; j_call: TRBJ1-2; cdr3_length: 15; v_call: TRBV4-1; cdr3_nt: TGCGCCAGCAGCCAAACGGGACAGGCTAACTATGGCTACACCTTC; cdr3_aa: CASSQTGQANYGYTF
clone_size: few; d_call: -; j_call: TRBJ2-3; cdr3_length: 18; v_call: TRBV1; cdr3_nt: TGCACCAGCAGCCAAGCCTGGTCTAGCGGGCAAAGGGAAGATACGCAGTATTTT; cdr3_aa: CTSSQAWSSGQREDTQYF
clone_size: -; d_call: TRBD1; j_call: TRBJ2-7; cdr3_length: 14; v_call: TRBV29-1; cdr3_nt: TGCAGCGTTGAAGACCGGGACAGCTCCTACGAGCAGTACTTC; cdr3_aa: CSVEDRDSSYEQYF
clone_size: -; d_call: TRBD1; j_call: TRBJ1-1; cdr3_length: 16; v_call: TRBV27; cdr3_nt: TGTGCCAGCAGCCAGGGGGCTTCCCCGATTTACACTGAAGCTTTCTTT; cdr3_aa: CASSQGASPIYTEAFF
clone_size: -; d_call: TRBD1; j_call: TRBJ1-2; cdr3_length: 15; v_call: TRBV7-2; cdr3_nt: TGTGCCAGCAGTTCCACAGGGGGAGGTTTCTATGGCTACACCTTC; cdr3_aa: CASSSTGGGFYGYTF
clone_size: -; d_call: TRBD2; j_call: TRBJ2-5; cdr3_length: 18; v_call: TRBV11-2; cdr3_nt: TGTGCCAGCAGCTCGCGACTAGCGGGAGGGCCGGAGGAAGAGACCCAGTACTTC; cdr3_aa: CASSSRLAGGPEEETQYF
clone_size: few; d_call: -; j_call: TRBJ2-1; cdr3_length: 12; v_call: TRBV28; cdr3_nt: TGTGCCAGCAGTCCTGACTGGAATGAGCAGTTCTTC; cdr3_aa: CASSPDWNEQFF
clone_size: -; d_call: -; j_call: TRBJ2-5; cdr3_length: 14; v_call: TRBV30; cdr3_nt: TGTGCCTGGAGTGTTCGTAACAACCAAGAGACCCAGTACTTC; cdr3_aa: CAWSVRNNQETQYF
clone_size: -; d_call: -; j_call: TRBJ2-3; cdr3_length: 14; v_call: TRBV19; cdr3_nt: TGTGCCAGTAGTATGAACCTATACACAGATACGCAGTATTTT; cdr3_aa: CASSMNLYTDTQYF
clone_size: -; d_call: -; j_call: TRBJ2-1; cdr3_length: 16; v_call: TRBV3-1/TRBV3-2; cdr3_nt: TGTGCCAGCAATATGGTAGGGTCGGGGAGAAGCAATGAGCAGTTCTTC; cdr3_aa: CASNMVGSGRSNEQFF
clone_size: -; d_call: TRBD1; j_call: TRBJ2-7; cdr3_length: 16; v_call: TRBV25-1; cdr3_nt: TGTGCCAGCAGTGAATTAGGGACAGGGTCCGCCTACGAGCAGTACTTC; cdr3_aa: CASSELGTGSAYEQYF